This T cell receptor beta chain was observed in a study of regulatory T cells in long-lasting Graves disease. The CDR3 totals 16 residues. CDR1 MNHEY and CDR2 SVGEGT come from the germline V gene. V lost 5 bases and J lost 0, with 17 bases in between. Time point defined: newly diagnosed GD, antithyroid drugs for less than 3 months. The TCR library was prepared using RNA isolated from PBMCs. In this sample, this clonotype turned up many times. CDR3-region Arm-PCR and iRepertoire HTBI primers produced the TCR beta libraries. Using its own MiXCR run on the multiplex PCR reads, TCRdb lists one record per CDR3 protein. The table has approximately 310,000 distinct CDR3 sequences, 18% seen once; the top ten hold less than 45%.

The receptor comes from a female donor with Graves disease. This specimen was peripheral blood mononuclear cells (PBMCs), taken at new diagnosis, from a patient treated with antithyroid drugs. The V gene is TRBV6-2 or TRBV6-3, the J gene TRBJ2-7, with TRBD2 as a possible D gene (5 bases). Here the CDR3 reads CASSERPAFLSYEQYF. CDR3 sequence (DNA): TGTGCCAGCAGTGAGCGGCCAGCGTTTCTCTCCTACGAGCAGTACTTC.